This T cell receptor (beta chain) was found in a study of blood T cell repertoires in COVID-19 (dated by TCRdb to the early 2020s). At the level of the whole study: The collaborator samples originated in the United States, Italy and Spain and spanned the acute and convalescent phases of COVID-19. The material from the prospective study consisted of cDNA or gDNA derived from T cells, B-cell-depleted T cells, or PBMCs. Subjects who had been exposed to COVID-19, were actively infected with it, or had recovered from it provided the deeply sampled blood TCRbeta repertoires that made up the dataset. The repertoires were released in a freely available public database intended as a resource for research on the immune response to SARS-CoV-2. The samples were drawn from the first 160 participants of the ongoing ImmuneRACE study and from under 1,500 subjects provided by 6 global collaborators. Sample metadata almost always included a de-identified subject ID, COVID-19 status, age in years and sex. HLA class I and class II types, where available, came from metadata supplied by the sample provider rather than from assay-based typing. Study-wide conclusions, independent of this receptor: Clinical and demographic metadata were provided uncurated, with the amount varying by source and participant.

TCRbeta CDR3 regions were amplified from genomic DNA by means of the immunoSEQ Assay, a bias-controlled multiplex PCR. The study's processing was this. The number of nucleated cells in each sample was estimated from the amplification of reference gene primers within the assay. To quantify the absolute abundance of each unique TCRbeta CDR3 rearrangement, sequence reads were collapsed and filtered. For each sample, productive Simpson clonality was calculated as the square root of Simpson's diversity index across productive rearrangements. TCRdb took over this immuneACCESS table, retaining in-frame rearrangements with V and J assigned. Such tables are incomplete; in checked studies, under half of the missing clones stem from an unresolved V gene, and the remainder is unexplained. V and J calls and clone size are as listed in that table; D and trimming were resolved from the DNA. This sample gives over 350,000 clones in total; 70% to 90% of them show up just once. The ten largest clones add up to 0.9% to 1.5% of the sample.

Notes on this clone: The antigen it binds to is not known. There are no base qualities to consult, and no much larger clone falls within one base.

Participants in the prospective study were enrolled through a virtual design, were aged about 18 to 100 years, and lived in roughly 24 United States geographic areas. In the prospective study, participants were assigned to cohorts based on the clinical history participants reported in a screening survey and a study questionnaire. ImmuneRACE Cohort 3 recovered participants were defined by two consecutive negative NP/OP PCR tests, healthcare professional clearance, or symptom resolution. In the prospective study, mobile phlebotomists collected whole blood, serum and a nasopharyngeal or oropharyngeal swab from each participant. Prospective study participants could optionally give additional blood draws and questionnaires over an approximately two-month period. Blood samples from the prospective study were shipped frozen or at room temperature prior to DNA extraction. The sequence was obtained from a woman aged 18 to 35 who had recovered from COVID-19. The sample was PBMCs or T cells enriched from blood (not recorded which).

The bases are TGTGCCCGGACGGGAGCTAACTATGGCTACACCTTC. This yields the protein CARTGANYGYTF. This sequence uses TRBV30 and TRBJ1-2, with the identity of the D gene unclear. The CDR3 numbers 12 residues from cysteine through phenylalanine. CDR3 DNA is the only sequence kept; it has 36 bases, read in frame from the first base. Looking up the germline V gene (reference sequence) yields CDR1 GTSNPN and CDR2 SVGIG. V loses 8 bases of germline sequence and J loses 0 bases, and the interval between the two ends is 10 bases.